This T cell receptor beta chain was sequenced during a study of beta chain features in type 1 diabetes. Background on the study: When patients were set against healthy donors, age, gender and cell yields were similar.

TCRB transcripts that were expressed got sequenced, as all of the isolated RNA had been reverse transcribed. The data were produced by immunoSEQ multiplex PCR, yet TCRdb's version contains in-frame clones alone and is incomplete. The sample consists of 200,000 to 250,000 clones, 25% to 30% of them appearing once. Remarks on this clone: The antigen is undetermined.

The CDR3 runs to 13 residues. Germline values: CDR1 SGHKS, CDR2 YYEKEE (reference sequence). V shed 4 bases and J 4 bases; nucleotides not matched to a gene: 3. Overall study findings and caveats: At VDJ recombination sites, type 1 diabetes patients had fewer insertions and more deleted nucleotides.

The sequencing sample was made of central memory CD4+ T cells from blood. This chain uses TRBV5-5 with TRBJ2-5; TRBD1 matches 8 bases. The source of this sequence is a man younger than 40 in good health. The CDR3 sequence is CASSPGGGETQYF. The CDR3 DNA reads TGTGCCAGCAGCCCAGGGGGCGGAGAGACCCAGTACTTC.